This TCR beta chain comes out of a study of preoperative IRX-2 immunotherapy in early breast cancer. Assay used: immunoSEQ multiplex PCR; TCRdb lists only in-frame clones, some missing. The data contain under 20,000 clones, about 82% of them singletons. V was trimmed by 2 bases and J by 2 bases, leaving 10 bases between them. Germline assignment: CDR1 SGHRS and CDR2 YFSETQ. This CDR3 is 14 amino acids long. Described treatment: preoperative locoregional IRX-2 cytokine immunotherapy. This clone has only one observation. The sample was lymph node tissue, taken after IRX-2 immunotherapy. The TCR sequence derives from a human donor with breast cancer. The rearrangement uses TRBV5-1 and TRBJ2-5; tentative D call: TRBD2 (5 bases). The CDR3 DNA reads as TGCGCCAGCAGCTTAAGTGGAGGTCAAGAGACCCAGTACTTC. Encoded protein: CASSLSGGQETQYF.